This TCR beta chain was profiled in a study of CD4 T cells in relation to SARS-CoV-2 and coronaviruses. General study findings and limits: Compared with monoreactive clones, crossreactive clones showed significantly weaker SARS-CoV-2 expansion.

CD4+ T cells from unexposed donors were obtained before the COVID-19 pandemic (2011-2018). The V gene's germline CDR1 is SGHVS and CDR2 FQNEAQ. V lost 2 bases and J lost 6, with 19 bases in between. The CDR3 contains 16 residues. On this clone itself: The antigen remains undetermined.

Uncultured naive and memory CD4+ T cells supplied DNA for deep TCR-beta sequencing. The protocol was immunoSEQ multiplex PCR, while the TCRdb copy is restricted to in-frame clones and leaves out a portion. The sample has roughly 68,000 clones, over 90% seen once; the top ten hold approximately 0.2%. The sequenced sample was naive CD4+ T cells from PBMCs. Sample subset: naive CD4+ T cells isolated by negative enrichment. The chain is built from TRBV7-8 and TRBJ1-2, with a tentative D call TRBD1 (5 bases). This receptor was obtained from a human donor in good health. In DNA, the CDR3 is TGTGCCAGCAGCTTACGTGGGGGGACTAGATACAATGGCTACACCTTC. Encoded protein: CASSLRGGTRYNGYTF.